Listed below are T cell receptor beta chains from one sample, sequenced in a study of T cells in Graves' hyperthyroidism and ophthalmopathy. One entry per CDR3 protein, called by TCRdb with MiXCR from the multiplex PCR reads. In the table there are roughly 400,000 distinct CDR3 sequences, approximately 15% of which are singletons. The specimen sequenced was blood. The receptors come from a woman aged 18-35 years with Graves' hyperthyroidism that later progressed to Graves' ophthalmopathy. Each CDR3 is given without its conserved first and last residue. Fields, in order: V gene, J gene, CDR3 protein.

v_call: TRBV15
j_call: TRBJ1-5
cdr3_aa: ATSRQGSNQPQH

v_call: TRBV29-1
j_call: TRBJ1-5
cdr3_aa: SVGTAQGSVSNQPQH

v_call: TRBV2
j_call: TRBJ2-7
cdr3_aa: ASSYTPDSYEQY

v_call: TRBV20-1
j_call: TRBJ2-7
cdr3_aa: SARLDQRILTYEQY

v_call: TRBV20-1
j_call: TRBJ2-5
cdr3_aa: SARVLLLNTETQY

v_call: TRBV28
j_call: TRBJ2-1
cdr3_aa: ASSLDPASGPYNEQF

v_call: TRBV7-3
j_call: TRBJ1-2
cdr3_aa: ASSFRKDGYT

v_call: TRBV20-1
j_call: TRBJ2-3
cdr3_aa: SADRLATSTDTQY

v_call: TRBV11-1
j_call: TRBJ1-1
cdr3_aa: ASSSGTGGLNTEAF

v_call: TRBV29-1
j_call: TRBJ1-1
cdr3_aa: SAVVWNTEAF

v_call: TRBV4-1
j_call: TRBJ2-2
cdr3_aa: ASSHGDHTRAGELF

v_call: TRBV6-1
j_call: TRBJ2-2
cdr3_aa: ASRDGPIDGELF

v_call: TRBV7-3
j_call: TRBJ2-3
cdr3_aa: ASSFRGGSGADTQY

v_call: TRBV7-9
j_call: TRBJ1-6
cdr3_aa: ASSPPALWPLH

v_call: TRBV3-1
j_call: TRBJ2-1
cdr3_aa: ASSQDLRDRAYNEQF

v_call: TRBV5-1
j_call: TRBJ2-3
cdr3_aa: ASSKGLAATDTQY

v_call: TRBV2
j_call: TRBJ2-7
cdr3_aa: ASSEIGRTDYEQY

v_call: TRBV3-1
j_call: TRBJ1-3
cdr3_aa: ASSQRSSGNTIY

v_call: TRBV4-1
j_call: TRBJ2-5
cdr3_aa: ASSQVLFETQY

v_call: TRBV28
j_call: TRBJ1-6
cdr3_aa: ASSLNRWGQGNSPLH

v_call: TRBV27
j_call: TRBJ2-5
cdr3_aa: ASSLSGTSGQETQY

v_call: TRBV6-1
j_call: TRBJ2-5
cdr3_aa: ASRIAVLEGETQY

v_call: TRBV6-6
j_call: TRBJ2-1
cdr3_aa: ASSYKFTAELQYNEQF

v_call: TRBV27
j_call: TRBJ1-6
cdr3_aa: ASSYKGPVANSPLH

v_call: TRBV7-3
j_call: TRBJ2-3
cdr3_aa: ASSPQGFPDTQY

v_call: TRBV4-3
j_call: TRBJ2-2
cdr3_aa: ASSPWTSGLGELF

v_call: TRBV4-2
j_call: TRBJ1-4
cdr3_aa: ASSQDVTNEKLF

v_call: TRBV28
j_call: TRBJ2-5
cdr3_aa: ASSLEARLGETQY

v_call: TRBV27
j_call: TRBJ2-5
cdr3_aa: ASIPRTQLAGGGGETQY

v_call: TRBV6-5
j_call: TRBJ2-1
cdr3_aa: ASSYTSGGYNEQF

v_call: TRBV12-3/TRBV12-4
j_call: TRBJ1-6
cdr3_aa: ASSLGGGDSPLH

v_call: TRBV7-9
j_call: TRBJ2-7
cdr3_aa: ASSSIAGGRYEQY

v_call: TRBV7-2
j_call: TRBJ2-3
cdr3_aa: ASSLDAGGWQY

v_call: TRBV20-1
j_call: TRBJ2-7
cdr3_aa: SARGDRDYYEQY

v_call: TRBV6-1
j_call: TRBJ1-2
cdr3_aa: ASLPNGQAYGYT

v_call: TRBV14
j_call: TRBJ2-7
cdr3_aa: ASSQEVAGRNEQY

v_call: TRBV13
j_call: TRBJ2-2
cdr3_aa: ASSRGRGSGTGELF

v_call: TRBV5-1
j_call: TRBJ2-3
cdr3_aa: ASSPGVLTDTQY

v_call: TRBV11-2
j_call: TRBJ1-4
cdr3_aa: ASSVLRRGRPSEKLF

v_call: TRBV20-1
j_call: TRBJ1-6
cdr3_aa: SAGQSSYNSPLH

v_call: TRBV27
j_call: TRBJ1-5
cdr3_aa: ASSFAGPQPQH

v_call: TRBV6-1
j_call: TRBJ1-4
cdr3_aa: ASSGSGGSEKLF

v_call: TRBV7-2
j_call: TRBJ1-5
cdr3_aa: ASSLGFRGFRNQPQH

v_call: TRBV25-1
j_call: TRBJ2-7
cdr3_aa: ASSNSYEQY

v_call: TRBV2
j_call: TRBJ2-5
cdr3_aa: ASSAQQETQY

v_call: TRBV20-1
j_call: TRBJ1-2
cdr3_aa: SATPRGQGAYGYT

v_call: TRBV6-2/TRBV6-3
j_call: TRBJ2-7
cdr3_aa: ASSYLNLGEQY